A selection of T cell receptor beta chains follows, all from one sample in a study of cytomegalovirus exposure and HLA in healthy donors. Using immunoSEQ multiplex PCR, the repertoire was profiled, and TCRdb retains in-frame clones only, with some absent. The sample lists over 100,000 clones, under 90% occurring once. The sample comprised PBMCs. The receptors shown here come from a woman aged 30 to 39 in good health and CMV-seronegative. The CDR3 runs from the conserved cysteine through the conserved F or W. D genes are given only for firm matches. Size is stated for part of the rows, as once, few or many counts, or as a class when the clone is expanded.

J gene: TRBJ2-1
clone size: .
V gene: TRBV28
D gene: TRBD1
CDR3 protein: CASSSRDRVRNEQFF
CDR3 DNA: TGTGCCAGCAGCTCCCGGGACAGGGTGAGGAATGAGCAGTTCTTC

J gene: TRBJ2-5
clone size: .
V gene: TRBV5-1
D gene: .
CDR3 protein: CASSRGLSETQYF
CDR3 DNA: TGCGCCAGCAGCCGGGGACTTTCGGAGACCCAGTACTTC

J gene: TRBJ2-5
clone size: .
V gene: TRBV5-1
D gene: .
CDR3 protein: CASSFRREETQYF
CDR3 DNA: TGCGCCAGCAGCTTTCGGAGAGAAGAGACCCAGTACTTC

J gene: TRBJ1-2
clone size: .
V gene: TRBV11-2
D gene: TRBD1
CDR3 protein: CAIGTGGYGYTF
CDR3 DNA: TGTGCCATCGGGACAGGGGGATATGGCTACACCTTC

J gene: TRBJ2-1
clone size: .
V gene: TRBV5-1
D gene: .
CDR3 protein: CASKTESGTYNEQFF
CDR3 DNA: TGCGCCAGCAAGACTGAATCCGGGACCTACAATGAGCAGTTCTTC

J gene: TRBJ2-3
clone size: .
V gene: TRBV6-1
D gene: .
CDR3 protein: CATGSTDTQYF
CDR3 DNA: TGTGCCACAGGGAGCACAGATACGCAGTATTTT

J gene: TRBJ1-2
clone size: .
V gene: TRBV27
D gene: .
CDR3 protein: CASSPRTVVNYGYTF
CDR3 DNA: TGTGCCAGCAGCCCTCGGACAGTTGTAAACTATGGCTACACCTTC

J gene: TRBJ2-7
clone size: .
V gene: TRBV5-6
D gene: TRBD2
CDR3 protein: CASMRGLAGSYEQYF
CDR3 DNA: TGTGCCAGCATGCGCGGACTAGCGGGGTCCTACGAGCAGTACTTC

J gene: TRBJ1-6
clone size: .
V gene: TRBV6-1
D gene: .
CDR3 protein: CASSGPGTPNSPLHF
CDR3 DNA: TGTGCCAGCAGTGGGCCCGGGACACCTAATTCACCCCTCCACTTT

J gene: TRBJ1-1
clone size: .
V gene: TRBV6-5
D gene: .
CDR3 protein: CASTTWLRGHTEAFF
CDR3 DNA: TGTGCCAGCACAACGTGGCTGCGGGGGCACACTGAAGCTTTCTTT

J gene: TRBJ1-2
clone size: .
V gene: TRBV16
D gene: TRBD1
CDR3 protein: CASSPYQGDTNYGYTF
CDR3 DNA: TGTGCCAGCAGCCCATACCAGGGGGATACTAACTATGGCTACACCTTC

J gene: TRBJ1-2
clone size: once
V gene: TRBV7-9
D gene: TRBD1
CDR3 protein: CASSLGQGRGYTF
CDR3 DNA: TGTGCCAGCAGCCTGGGACAGGGTCGGGGCTACACCTTC

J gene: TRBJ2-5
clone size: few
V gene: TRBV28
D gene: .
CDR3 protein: CASSLPGQTQYF
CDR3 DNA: TGTGCCAGCAGTTTGCCTGGCCAGACCCAGTACTTC

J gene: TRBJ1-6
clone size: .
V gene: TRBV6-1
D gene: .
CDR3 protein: CASSNQGSDNSPLHF
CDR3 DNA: TGTGCCAGCAGTAACCAGGGGAGTGATAATTCACCCCTCCACTTT

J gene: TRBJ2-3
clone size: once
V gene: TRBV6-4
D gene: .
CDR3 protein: CASSVDSPDTQYF
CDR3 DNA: TGTGCCAGCAGTGTCGATAGCCCGGATACGCAGTATTTT

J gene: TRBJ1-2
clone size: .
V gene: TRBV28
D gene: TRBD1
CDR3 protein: CASSRRDRGKGTF
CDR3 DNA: TGTGCCAGCAGTCGCCGGGACAGGGGAAAGGGCACCTTC

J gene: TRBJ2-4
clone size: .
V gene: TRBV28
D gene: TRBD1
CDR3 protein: CASSPQGLAKNIQYF
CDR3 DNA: TGTGCCAGCAGTCCACAGGGGCTAGCCAAAAACATTCAGTACTTC

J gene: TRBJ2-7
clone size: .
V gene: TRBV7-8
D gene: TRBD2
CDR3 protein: CASSLGGTSYEQYF
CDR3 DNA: TGTGCCAGCAGCTTGGGCGGGACTAGCTACGAGCAGTACTTC

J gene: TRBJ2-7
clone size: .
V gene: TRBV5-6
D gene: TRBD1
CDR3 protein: CASSLGYGTGYEQYF
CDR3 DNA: TGTGCCAGCAGCTTGGGTTATGGGACAGGCTACGAGCAGTACTTC

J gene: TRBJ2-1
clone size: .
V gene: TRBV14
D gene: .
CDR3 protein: CASSQVAGYEQFF
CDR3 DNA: TGTGCCAGCAGCCAGGTCGCGGGCTATGAGCAGTTCTTC

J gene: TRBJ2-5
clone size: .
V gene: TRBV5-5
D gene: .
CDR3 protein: CASSLGLLAQYF
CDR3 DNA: TGTGCCAGCAGCTTGGGCCTCCTAGCCCAGTACTTC

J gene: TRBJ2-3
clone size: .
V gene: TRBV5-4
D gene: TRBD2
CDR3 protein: CASSAGTSGSYTQYF
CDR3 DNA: TGTGCCAGCAGTGCCGGGACTAGCGGGAGTTATACGCAGTATTTT

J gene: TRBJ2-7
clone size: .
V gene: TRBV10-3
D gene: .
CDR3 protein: CAIRDTGSYEQYF
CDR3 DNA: TGTGCCATCAGAGATACGGGTTCCTACGAGCAGTACTTC

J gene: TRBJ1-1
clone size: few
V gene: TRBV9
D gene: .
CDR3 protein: CASSVISRGTEAFF
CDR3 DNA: TGTGCCAGCAGCGTAATATCTAGGGGCACTGAAGCTTTCTTT

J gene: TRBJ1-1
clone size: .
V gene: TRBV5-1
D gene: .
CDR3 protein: CASRPRETYYTEAFF
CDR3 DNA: TGCGCCAGCAGGCCGCGGGAGACCTACTACACTGAAGCTTTCTTT

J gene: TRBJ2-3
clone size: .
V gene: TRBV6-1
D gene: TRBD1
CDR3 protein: CASSAWDSRTDTQYF
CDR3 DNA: TGTGCCAGCAGTGCTTGGGACAGCCGCACAGATACGCAGTATTTT

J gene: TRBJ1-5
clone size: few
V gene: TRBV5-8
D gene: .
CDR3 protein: CASSPQVNQPQHF
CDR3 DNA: TGTGCCAGCAGCCCCCAGGTAAATCAGCCCCAGCATTTT

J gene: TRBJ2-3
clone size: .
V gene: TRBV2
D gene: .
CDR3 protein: CASRRVTDTQYF
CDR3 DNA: TGTGCCAGCAGGCGCGTCACAGATACGCAGTATTTT

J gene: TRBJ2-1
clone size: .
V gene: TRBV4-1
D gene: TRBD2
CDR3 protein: CASSSRTSGRGGEQFF
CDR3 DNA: TGCGCCAGCAGTTCACGGACTAGCGGTAGAGGAGGTGAGCAGTTCTTC

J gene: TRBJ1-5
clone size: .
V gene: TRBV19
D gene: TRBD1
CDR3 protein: CASSQEDRSPSNQPQHF
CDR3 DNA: TGTGCCAGTAGTCAAGAGGACAGGAGTCCTAGCAATCAGCCCCAGCATTTT

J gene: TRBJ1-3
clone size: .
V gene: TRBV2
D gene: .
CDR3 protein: CASSEDGASGNTIYF
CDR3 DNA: TGTGCCAGCAGTGAAGACGGAGCCTCTGGAAACACCATATATTTT